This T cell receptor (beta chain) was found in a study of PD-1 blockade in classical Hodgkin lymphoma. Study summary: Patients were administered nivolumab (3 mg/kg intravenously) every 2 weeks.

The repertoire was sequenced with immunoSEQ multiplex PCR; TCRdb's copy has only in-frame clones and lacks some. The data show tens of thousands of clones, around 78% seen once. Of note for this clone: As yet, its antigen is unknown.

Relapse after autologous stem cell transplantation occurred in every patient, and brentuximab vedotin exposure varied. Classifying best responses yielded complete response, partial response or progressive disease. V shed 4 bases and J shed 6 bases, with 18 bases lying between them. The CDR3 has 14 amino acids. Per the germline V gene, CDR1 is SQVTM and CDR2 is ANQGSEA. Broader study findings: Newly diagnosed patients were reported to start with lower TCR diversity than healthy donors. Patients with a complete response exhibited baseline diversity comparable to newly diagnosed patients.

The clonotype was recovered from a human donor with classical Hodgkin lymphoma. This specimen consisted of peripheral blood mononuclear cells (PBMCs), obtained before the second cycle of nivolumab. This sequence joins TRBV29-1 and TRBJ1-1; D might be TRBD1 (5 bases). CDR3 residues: CSVGAVQGTPEAFF. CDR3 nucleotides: TGCAGCGTTGGAGCGGTCCAGGGTACCCCTGAAGCTTTCTTT.